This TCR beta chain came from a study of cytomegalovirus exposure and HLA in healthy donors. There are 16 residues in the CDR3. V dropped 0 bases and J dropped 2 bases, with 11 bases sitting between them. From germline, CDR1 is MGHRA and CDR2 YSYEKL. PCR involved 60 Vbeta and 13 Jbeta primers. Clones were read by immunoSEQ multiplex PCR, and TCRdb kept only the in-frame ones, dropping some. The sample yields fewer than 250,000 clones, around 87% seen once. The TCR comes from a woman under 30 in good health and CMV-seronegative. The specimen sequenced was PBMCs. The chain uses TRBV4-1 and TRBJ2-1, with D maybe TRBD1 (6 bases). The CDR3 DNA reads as TGCGCCAGCAGCCAAGAAGGGGGAACTCCCTACAATGAGCAGTTCTTC. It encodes CASSQEGGTPYNEQFF.